The 3 T cell receptor beta chains presented below share a single source sample, sequenced in a study of shared clonotypes between healthy human individuals. The repertoire was sequenced with immunoSEQ multiplex PCR; TCRdb's copy has only in-frame clones and lacks some. Of millions of clones listed, just over 90% were seen once; the top ten hold under 0.45%. Sequences were obtained from naive CD4+ T cells from PBMCs. The subset is: CD45RA+ positively selected. These receptors all come from a man between 18 and 35 years old in good health. Some clones in this sample may be carry-over from other donors' samples.

This rearrangement joins TRBV6-1 to TRBJ2-5; 10 bases fit TRBD1. CDR1 MNHNS and CDR2 SASEGT come from the germline V gene. The trim removed 3 bases at V and 5 bases at J, leaving 12 bases unmatched. The CDR3 has 17 amino acids. The CDR3 DNA sequence: TGTGCCAGCAGTGAGGAGGGGACAGGGGCCAAGAGGGAGACCCAGTACTTC. Residues: CASSEEGTGAKRETQYF.

This clone appeared once. The gene calls are TRBV12-2 and TRBJ1-2; the table's D call, TRBD1, was not checked against the DNA. TRBV12-2 is designated a pseudogene. This CDR3 region has 13 residues. The CDR3 coding sequence is TGTGCAAGTCGCTCCCACAGGGTGGGTGGCTACACCTTC. Residues: CASRSHRVGGYTF.

J is TRBJ2-3 and V is TRBV15; 7 positions match TRBD2. V shed 1 base and J 3 bases; nucleotides not matched to a gene: 10. CDR1 LNHNV and CDR2 YYDKDF come from the germline V gene (reference sequence). This CDR3 contains 17 residues. CDR3 nucleotide sequence: TGTGCCACCAGCAGAGTGTTAGGCGGGAGTGGAACAGATACGCAGTATTTT. Amino acid sequence: CATSRVLGGSGTDTQYF.